In its sample, the clone carrying this TCR beta chain was seen once. This specimen comes from a study of blood T cell repertoires in COVID-19. Overall study: Specimens from acute and convalescent COVID-19 originated in the United States, Italy and Spain. T cells, B-cell-depleted T cells, or PBMCs supplied cDNA or gDNA.

In the source study's methods: Using reference gene primer amplification, nucleated cell counts were estimated. Clones were sequenced by immunoSEQ multiplex PCR, and TCRdb holds only the in-frame ones, with some missing. The DNA gave D and trimming, while V, J and clone size come from that table. The data hold fewer than 75,000 clones, with 86% observed a single time. Trimming shortened V by 8 bases and J by 1 base, and 14 bases separated the two germline ends. Per the germline V gene, CDR1 is SNHLY and CDR2 is FYNNEI. The CDR3 runs 14 residues. Sequencing was performed on peripheral blood. The receptor was isolated from a man aged 45-65 years with active COVID-19. The chain is built from TRBV2 and TRBJ1-1; D gene uncertain. The CDR3, as DNA: TGTGCCAGCGGGGAGGCGGTCAGGAACACTGAAGCTTTCTTT. This translates into CASGEAVRNTEAFF.